This T cell receptor beta chain was recorded in a study of blood T cell repertoires in COVID-19. Turning to the study itself: T cells, B-cell-depleted T cells, or PBMCs provided the cDNA or gDNA that served as material.

Sequencing used immunoSEQ multiplex PCR; TCRdb keeps in-frame clones, though not all of them. The data hold approximately 250,000 clones, with just under 85% observed a single time. V was cut by 5 bases and J by 5 bases, with 8 bases left in between. From germline, CDR1 is SGHRS and CDR2 YFSETQ. The CDR3 sequence is 13 residues long. Sequenced: peripheral blood. This chain uses TRBV5-1 with TRBJ1-6; D may be TRBD1 (6 bases). The sequence was collected from a man aged 45-60 years with acute or convalescent COVID-19. The CDR3 region is CASRGQDNSPLHF. CDR3 in DNA: TGCGCCAGCAGGGGACAAGATAATTCACCCCTCCACTTT.